One sample yielded the 16 T cell receptor beta chains listed below, sequenced in a study of blood T cell repertoires in COVID-19. Sequencing was performed with immunoSEQ multiplex PCR; in TCRdb, only in-frame clones are kept and a portion is missing. The sample holds roughly 520,000 clones, 88% seen once. The sample consisted of PBMCs or T cells enriched from blood (not recorded which). These receptors all stem from a middle-aged woman who had recovered from COVID-19.

This chain's CDR3 is CASSLPSGQGYEQYF. For the CDR3, the DNA is TGTGCCAGCAGCTTACCCAGCGGGCAGGGTTACGAGCAGTACTTC. The chain couples TRBV7-9 to TRBJ2-7; D perhaps matches TRBD2 (6 bases). This CDR3 is built from 15 residues. The germline V gene encodes CDR1 SEHNR and CDR2 FQNEAQ (reference sequence). Trimming cost V 2 bases and J 4 bases, with 15 bases left between them. The entire variable domain, with the rest obtained from reference TRBV7-9 and TRBJ2-7, is as follows: DTGVSQNPRHKITKRGQNVTFRCDPISEHNRLYWYRQTLGQGPEFLTYFQNEAQLEKSRLLSDRFSAERPKGSFSTLEIQRTEQGDSAMYLCASSLPSGQGYEQYFGPGTRLTVT.

This clone was seen a single time. The V and J genes are TRBV11-3 and TRBJ1-3; possible D gene TRBD1, 6 bases. Trimming shortened V by 2 bases and J by 0 bases, and 11 bases separated the two germline ends. There are 16 residues in the CDR3. The germline CDR1 and CDR2 sequences are SGHNT and YENEEA. CDR3 bases: TGTGCCAGCAGCTTAAGGGGGACGTTCTCTGGAAACACCATATATTTT. Translation: CASSLRGTFSGNTIYF.

This clone is a singleton in its sample. Its ends do not fully match the called genes, so a read error is possible. This chain uses TRBV7-7 with TRBJ2-5, with a possible D match to TRBD1 (6 bases). Germline V lookup: CDR1 SSHAT, CDR2 FNYEAQ (reference sequence). This CDR3 contains 16 residues. CDR3 loop: CASSLNGPTGQETQYF. CDR3 nucleotide sequence: TGTGCTAGCAGCTTAAATGGGCCGACAGGACAAGAGACCCAGTACTTC.

This chain links TRBV7-6 with TRBJ2-2; 11 bases agree with TRBD2. Germline loops: CDR1 SGHVS, CDR2 FNYEAQ. This CDR3 region has 15 residues. V was pared by 5 bases and J by 4 bases, with 3 bases of the junction left unmatched. As DNA, the CDR3 is TGTGCCAGCAGCCCAGGACTAGCGGGCACCGGGGAGCTGTTTTTT. It translates to CASSPGLAGTGELFF.

V is TRBV29-1 and J is TRBJ2-7; D may be TRBD2 (5 bases). V shed 4 bases and J shed 0 bases, with 13 bases lying between them. This CDR3 is 14 amino acids long. The V gene's germline CDR1 is SQVTM and CDR2 ANQGSEA. The chain's CDR3 is CSVVVSGDSYEQYF. CDR3 DNA: TGCAGCGTTGTCGTCTCCGGGGACTCCTACGAGCAGTACTTC.

The CDR3 loop reads CSVAVHSYNEQFF. The DNA for the CDR3 is TGCAGCGTTGCGGTCCACTCCTACAATGAGCAGTTCTTC. The chain links TRBV29-1 to TRBJ2-1; D is unresolved. CDR3 length: 13 residues. Trimming left V 4 bases short and J 0 bases short, with 7 bases between. The germline V gene encodes CDR1 SQVTM and CDR2 ANQGSEA.

The CDR3 DNA reads as TGTGCCAGCAGCCAAGTGGCTAGCTCTGGAAACACCATATATTTT. Its protein is CASSQVASSGNTIYF. This rearrangement joins TRBV14 to TRBJ1-3; the D is unclear. V gave up 1 base and J gave up 0 bases, with 7 bases separating them. CDR3 length: 15 amino acids. Germline CDR1 reads SGHDN; CDR2 reads FVKESK.

V and J are TRBV7-9 and TRBJ1-2; D is unresolved. The CDR3 has 13 residues. CDR1 is SEHNR, CDR2 FQNEAQ, per germline (reference sequence). V was shortened by 4 bases and J by 8 bases, with 14 bases between the two germline ends. The CDR3 nucleotides read TGTGCCAGCAGCTCCGAGGGTCGTGGAGGCTACACCTTC. Encoded protein: CASSSEGRGGYTF.

The CDR3 DNA reads as TGTGCCAGCAGCCAAGATCGGCTAGTGGCAGATACGCAGTATTTT. It specifies CASSQDRLVADTQYF. The rearrangement joins TRBV4-2 to TRBJ2-3; D not certain. Trimming took 0 bases from V and 4 from J, leaving 11 bases between them. Germline loops: CDR1 LGHNA, CDR2 YNFKEQ. The CDR3 is 15 amino acids.

The chain combines TRBV1 with TRBJ1-2. TRBV1 is labeled a pseudogene. This CDR3 is 11 amino acids long. The CDR3 nucleotides read TGCACCAGCAGCCAAGAGGGACTTTCGGGCTTC. It specifies CTSSQEGLSGF.

In its sample, this clone was seen a few times. V gene TRBV12-3 or TRBV12-4 combines with J gene TRBJ1-6; D unresolved. Trimming shortened V by 3 bases and J by 7 bases, and 7 bases separated the two germline ends. CDR3 size: 13 residues. This CDR3 reads CASSLETNSPLHF. The CDR3 DNA sequence: TGTGCCAGCAGTTTGGAGACGAATTCACCCCTCCACTTT.

For the CDR3, the DNA is TGTGCCAGCAGCCACGTAACAGGGTTTTCTGAAGCTTTCTTT. It encodes CASSHVTGFSEAFF. V and J are TRBV11-2 and TRBJ1-1, with D perhaps matching TRBD1 (6 bases). V was pared by 5 bases and J by 6 bases, with 16 bases between. Germline V gene sequence: CDR1 SGHAT, CDR2 FQNNGV. CDR3 length equals 14 residues.

V usage is TRBV27 and J usage is TRBJ1-4; TRBD1 matches at 8 bases. CDR1 MNHEY and CDR2 SMNVEV come from the germline V gene (reference sequence). The J segment lost 4 bases and the V segment lost 5 bases, leaving 15 bases of the junction unmatched. The CDR3 totals 18 residues. CDR3 bases: TGTGCCAGCAGTCCCACCGACCCGACAGGGGCCTTTAATGAAAAACTGTTTTTT. As protein: CASSPTDPTGAFNEKLFF.

The rearrangement links TRBV5-1 to TRBJ2-1; perhaps TRBD2 as D (6 bases). CDR3 length: 16 amino acids. The V and J ends lost 0 bases and 2 bases respectively, with 12 bases between them. CDR1 and CDR2 (germline): SGHRS, YFSETQ. As DNA, the CDR3 is TGCGCCAGCAGCTTGGTAGCGGCTAAGACCTACAATGAGCAGTTCTTC. The encoded protein is CASSLVAAKTYNEQFF.

V is TRBV5-8 and J is TRBJ2-3, with 7 nucleotides matching TRBD2. The length of the CDR3 is 18 residues. V trimming: 1 base; J trimming: 4 bases; junction bases outside the gene matches: 15. Germline V gene data show CDR1 as SGHTS and CDR2 as YDEGEE. The CDR3 loop reads CASSLLQVVGGSSDTQYF. CDR3 DNA sequence: TGTGCCAGCAGCTTGCTTCAAGTGGTCGGCGGGAGTTCAGATACGCAGTATTTT. Full variable domain (outside the CDR3, taken from reference TRBV5-8 and TRBJ2-3): EAGVTQSPTHLIKTRGQQATLRCSPISGHTSVYWYQQALGLGLQFLLWYDEGEERNRGNFPPRFSGRQFPNYSSELNVNALELEDSALYLCASSLLQVVGGSSDTQYFGPGTRLTVL.

The V call is TRBV30, the J call TRBJ1-1; 9 nucleotides match TRBD1. The CDR3 spans 15 residues. Per the germline V gene, CDR1 is GTSNPN and CDR2 is SVGIG (reference sequence). The V gene end was trimmed by 0 bases and the J gene end by 4 bases; junction bases not matched to a gene: 6. CDR3 in amino acids: CAWSVPGQGGTEAFF. The CDR3 DNA sequence: TGTGCCTGGAGTGTTCCGGGACAGGGAGGCACTGAAGCTTTCTTT.